This T cell receptor beta chain was captured in a study of blood T cell repertoires in COVID-19 (TCRdb year 2020). Looking at the study overall: Samples from collaborators originated in the United States, Italy and Spain and spanned both the acute and convalescent phases of COVID-19. The material from the prospective study consisted of cDNA or gDNA derived from T cells, B-cell-depleted T cells, or PBMCs. Where HLA class I and class II types were available, the types were taken from metadata supplied by the sample provider, not from assay-based typing. The repertoires were made available in a free public database intended to serve as a resource for research on the immune response to SARS-CoV-2. The sample metadata nearly always contained a de-identified subject ID, COVID-19 status, age in years and sex. The dataset comprised deeply sampled blood TCRbeta repertoires from subjects exposed to, actively infected with, or recovered from COVID-19. The samples were drawn from the first 160 participants of the ongoing ImmuneRACE study and from over 950 subjects provided by 6 global collaborators.

The immunoSEQ Assay, a bias-controlled multiplex PCR, was used to amplify TCRbeta CDR3 regions from genomic DNA. As for the authors' bioinformatics: The number of nucleated cells in each sample was estimated by amplification of reference gene primers within the assay. To quantify the absolute abundance of each unique TCRbeta CDR3 rearrangement, sequence reads were collapsed and filtered. For each sample, productive Simpson clonality was calculated as the square root of Simpson's diversity index over productive rearrangements. Entries here come from immuneACCESS through TCRdb and include only in-frame sequences with V and J called. Some clones fail to appear in such tables; in the studies checked, an unresolved V gene covers under half of the shortfall, and the cause of the remainder is unknown. That table gives V, J and clone size, and the DNA gave D and trimming. A total of about 150,000 clones appear in this sample, about 80% of them only once. Together, the top ten hold 11% of the sample.

Concerning this clone itself: It has no known antigen specificity. Base qualities are not recorded, but no much larger clone differs from it by a single base.

On the study overall, not on this receptor specifically: The quantity of clinical and demographic metadata differed by source and by participant and was supplied without curation.

The collaborating institutions used their own protocols to collect whole blood in K2EDTA tubes. Collaborator samples were shipped for TCRbeta analysis as frozen whole blood, isolated PBMCs, or DNA extracted from either sample type. The sample taken for sequencing was peripheral blood. This sequence originates from a man in his 70s with active or convalescent COVID-19.

The DNA reads as follows: TGTGCCAGTAGTATGGTTGGGACAGGGCAAGAGACCCAGTACTTC. The translation is CASSMVGTGQETQYF. The chain links TRBV19 with TRBJ2-5; TRBD1 fits 9 bases in the junction. Reading from cysteine to phenylalanine, the CDR3 counts 15 amino acids. The entry retains the CDR3 DNA only, 45 bases that are in frame from base 1. Trimming removed 3 bases from V and 2 bases from J; the gene matches leave 4 bases unexplained. The germline V gene (reference sequence) specifies LNHDA as CDR1 and SQIVND as CDR2.